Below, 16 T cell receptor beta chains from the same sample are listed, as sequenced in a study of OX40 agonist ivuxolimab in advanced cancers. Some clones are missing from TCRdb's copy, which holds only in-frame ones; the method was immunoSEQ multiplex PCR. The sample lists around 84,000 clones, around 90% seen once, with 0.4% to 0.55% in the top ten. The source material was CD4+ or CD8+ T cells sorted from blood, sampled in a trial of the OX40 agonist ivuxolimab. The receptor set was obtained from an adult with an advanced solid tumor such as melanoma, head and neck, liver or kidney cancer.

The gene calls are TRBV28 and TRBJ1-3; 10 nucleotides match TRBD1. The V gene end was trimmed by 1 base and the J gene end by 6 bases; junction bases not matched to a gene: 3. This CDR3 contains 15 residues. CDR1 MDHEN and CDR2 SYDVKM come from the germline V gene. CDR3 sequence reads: CASSLSGTGENTIYF. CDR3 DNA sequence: TGTGCCAGCAGTTTATCTGGGACAGGGGAAAACACCATATATTTT.

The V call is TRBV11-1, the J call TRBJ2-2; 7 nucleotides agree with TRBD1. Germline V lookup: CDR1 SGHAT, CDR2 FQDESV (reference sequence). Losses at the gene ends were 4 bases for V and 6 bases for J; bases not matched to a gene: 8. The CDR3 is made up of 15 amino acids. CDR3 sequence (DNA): TGTGCCAGCAGCTCCCTACAGGGGACCGCCGGGGAGCTGTTTTTT. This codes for CASSSLQGTAGELFF.

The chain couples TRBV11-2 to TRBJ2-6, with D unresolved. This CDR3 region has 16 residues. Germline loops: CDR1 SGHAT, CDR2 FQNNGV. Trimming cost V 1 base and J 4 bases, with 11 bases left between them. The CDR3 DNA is TGTGCCAGCAGCTTAGTATGGGGTTCCGGGGCCAACGTCCTGACTTTC. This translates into CASSLVWGSGANVLTF.

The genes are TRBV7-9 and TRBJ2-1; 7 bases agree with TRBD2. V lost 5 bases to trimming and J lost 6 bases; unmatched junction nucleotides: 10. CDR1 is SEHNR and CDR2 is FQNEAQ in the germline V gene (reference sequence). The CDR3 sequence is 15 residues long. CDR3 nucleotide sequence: TGTGCCAGCAGCCGGGGGGATCTAGCTCGCAATGAGCAGTTCTTC. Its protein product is CASSRGDLARNEQFF.

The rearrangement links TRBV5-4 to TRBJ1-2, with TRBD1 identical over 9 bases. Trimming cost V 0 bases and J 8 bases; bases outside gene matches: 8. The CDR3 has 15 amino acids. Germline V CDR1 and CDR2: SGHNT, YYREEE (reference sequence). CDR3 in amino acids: CASSLARGQGLGYTF. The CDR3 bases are TGTGCCAGCAGCTTGGCCCGGGGACAGGGACTCGGCTACACCTTC.

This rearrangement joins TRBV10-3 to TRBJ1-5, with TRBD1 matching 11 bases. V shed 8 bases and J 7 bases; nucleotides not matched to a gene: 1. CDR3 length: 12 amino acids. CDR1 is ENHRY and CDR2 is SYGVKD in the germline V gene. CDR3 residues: CAIGTGGQPQHF. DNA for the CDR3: TGTGCCATCGGGACAGGGGGGCAGCCCCAGCATTTT.

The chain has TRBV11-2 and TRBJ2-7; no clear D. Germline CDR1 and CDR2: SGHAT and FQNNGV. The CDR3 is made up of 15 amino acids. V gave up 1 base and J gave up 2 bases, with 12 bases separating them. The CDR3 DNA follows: TGTGCCAGCAGCTTAGGGGCGGACCGAACCTACGAGCAGTACTTC. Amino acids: CASSLGADRTYEQYF.

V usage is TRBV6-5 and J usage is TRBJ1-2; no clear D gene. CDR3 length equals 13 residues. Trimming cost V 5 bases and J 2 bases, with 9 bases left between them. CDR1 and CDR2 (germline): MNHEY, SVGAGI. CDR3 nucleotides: TGTGCCAGCAGTAGACGGATAAACTATGGCTACACCTTC. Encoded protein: CASSRRINYGYTF.

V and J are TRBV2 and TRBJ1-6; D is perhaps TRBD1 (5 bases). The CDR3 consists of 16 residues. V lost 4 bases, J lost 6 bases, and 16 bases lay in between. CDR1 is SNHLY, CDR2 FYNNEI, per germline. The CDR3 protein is CASSATAGRFNSPLHF. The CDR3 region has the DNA TGTGCCAGCAGTGCAACCGCGGGACGGTTTAATTCACCCCTCCACTTT. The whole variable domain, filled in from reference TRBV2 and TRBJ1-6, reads EPEVTQTPSHQVTQMGQEVILRCVPISNHLYFYWYRQILGQKVEFLVSFYNNEISEKSEIFDDQFSVERPDGSNFTLKIRSTKLEDSAMYFCASSATAGRFNSPLHFGNGTRLTVT.

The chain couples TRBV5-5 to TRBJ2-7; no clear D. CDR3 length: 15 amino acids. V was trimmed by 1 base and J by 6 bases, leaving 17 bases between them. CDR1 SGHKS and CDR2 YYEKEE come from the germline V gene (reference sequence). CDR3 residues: CASSLTLQSTIEQYF. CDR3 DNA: TGTGCCAGCAGCTTGACCCTACAGTCTACTATCGAGCAGTACTTC.

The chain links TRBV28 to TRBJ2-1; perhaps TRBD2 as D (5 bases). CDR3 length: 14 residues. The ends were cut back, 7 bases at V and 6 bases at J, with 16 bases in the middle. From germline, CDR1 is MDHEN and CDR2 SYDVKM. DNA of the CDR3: TGTGCCAGCACCAAAGGCGGGTGGTTCAATGAGCAGTTCTTC. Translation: CASTKGGWFNEQFF.

The CDR3 DNA follows: TGTGCCAGCAGCCCCGGACTTGATACGCAGTATTTT. Its protein product is CASSPGLDTQYF. V is TRBV11-2 and J is TRBJ2-3, with D maybe TRBD2 (5 bases). Trimming stripped 5 bases from V and 6 bases from J, with 9 bases between. The CDR3 extends over 12 amino acids. CDR1 is SGHAT and CDR2 is FQNNGV in the germline V gene.

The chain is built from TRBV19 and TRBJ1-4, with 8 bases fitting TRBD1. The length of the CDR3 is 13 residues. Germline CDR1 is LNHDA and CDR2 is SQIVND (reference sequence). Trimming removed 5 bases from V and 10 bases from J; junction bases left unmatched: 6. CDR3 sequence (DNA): TGTGCCAGTAGTTCGACAGGGGCCGGAAAACTGTTTTTT. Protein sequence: CASSSTGAGKLFF.

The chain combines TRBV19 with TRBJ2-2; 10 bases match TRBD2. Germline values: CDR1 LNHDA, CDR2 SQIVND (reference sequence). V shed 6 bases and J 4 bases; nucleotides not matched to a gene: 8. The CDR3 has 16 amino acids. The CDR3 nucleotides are TGTGCCAGTAGACTAGGACTAGCGGAACCCACCGGGGAGCTGTTTTTT. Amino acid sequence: CASRLGLAEPTGELFF.

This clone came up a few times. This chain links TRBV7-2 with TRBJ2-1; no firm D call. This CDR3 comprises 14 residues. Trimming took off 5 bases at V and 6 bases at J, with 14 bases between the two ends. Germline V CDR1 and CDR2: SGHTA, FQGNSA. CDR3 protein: CASSRILSGNEQFF. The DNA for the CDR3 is TGTGCCAGCAGCCGCATTCTCTCCGGCAATGAGCAGTTCTTC. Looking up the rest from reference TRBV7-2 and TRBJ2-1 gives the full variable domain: GAGVSQSPSNKVTEKGKDVELRCDPISGHTALYWYRQSLGQGLEFLIYFQGNSAPDKSGLPSDRFSAERTGGSVSTLTIQRTQQEDSAVYLCASSRILSGNEQFFGPGTRLTVL.

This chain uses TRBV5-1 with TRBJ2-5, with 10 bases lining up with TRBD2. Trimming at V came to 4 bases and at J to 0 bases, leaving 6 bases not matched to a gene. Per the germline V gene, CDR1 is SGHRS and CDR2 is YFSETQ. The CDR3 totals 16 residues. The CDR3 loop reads CASSEGTSGDQETQYF. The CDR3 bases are TGCGCCAGCAGCGAGGGCACTAGCGGGGACCAAGAGACCCAGTACTTC.